This entry features one T cell receptor beta chain sequence. The antigen remains unidentified. The CDR3 totals 12 residues. Looked up from germline, CDR1 is SGHTA and CDR2 is FQGNSA. Trimming took 10 bases from V and 7 from J, leaving 13 bases between them. The sample is drawn from a study of OX40 agonist ivuxolimab in advanced cancers. Study in general: Patients in the trial were receiving intravenous ivuxolimab every 2 weeks, at doses of 0.01 to 10 mg/kg.

Autoimmune disease history or systemic immunosuppression disqualified patients. Method: immunoSEQ multiplex PCR; TCRdb's copy keeps in-frame clones and lacks some. The data show 45,000 to 55,000 clones, nearly 85% seen once. Overall study findings and caveats: Expanded peripheral T-cell antigen specificity went undetermined. Doses of 0.1 to 3.0 mg/kg were accompanied by clonal expansion of CD4+ and CD8+ blood T cells by week 6.

The TCR sequence derives from an adult with an advanced solid tumor such as melanoma, head and neck, liver or kidney cancer. This chain joins TRBV7-2 and TRBJ1-4; no clear D. The sample here was CD4+ or CD8+ T cells sorted from blood, taken in a trial of the OX40 agonist ivuxolimab. CDR3 bases: TGTGCCACCTCTGCTCGAGGTGAAAAACTGTTTTTT. This codes for CATSARGEKLFF.